The 16 T cell receptor beta chains given below trace back to one sample, sequenced in a study of OX40 agonist ivuxolimab in advanced cancers. The method was the immunoSEQ multiplex PCR assay. This is the immuneACCESS table as TCRdb keeps it, with only in-frame sequences that have V and J called. A part of the clones is gone; compared with another copy, unresolved V genes explain less than half, and the rest is unexplained. This sample comprises 55,000 to 75,000 clones, about nine tenths of them detected only once. Of the sample, roughly 2.4% falls within the top ten clones. The specimen comprised CD4+ or CD8+ T cells sorted from blood, sampled in a trial of the OX40 agonist ivuxolimab. The receptors here all came from an adult with an advanced solid tumor such as melanoma, head and neck, liver or kidney cancer.

This chain joins TRBV19 and TRBJ2-3; 12 bases line up with TRBD2. The length of the CDR3 is 14 residues. The germline V gene has CDR1 LNHDA and CDR2 SQIVND (reference sequence). The V and J ends lost 6 bases and 3 bases, in that order; junction bases with no gene match: 1. In DNA, the CDR3 is TGTGCCAGTAGGACTAGCGGGGGAACAGATACGCAGTATTTT. Translation gives CASRTSGGTDTQYF.

V usage is TRBV27 and J usage is TRBJ1-1; TRBD1 might be the D (5 bases). The CDR3 extends over 13 amino acids. Germline assignment: CDR1 MNHEY and CDR2 SMNVEV (reference sequence). Trimming took 4 bases from V and 5 from J, leaving 11 bases between them. The CDR3 nucleotides read TGTGCCAGCAGTTACATTGGGGGGACTGAAGCTTTCTTT. Translating it yields CASSYIGGTEAFF.

The chain is built from TRBV6-5 and TRBJ1-4; D ambiguous. The CDR3 covers 14 residues. V lost 0 bases, J lost 5 bases, and 7 bases lay in between. Germline V gene sequence: CDR1 MNHEY, CDR2 SVGAGI. The CDR3 DNA reads TGTGCCAGCAGTTACTCGGCTTCCAATGAAAAACTGTTTTTT. Translating gives CASSYSASNEKLFF.

The rearrangement joins TRBV7-2 to TRBJ2-5; D call uncertain. This CDR3 has 15 amino acids. V was shortened by 1 base and J by 2 bases, with 11 bases between the two germline ends. Per germline, CDR1 SGHTA and CDR2 FQGNSA. The CDR3 nucleotides read TGTGCCAGCAGCTTAGGGCGTTGGATACAAGAGACCCAGTACTTC. This translates into CASSLGRWIQETQYF.

The CDR3 nucleotides are TGTGCCAGCAGTGCTTCGCCACAGGGGAATCAGCCCCAGCATTTT. Amino acid sequence: CASSASPQGNQPQHF. V is TRBV2 and J is TRBJ1-5; 7 bases align to TRBD1. Germline values: CDR1 SNHLY, CDR2 FYNNEI. V dropped 4 bases and J dropped 4; count of bases not matched to a gene: 7. The CDR3 length is 15 residues.

CDR3 bases: TGCGCCAGCAGCGCCAATAGCGGGAGGTCCACAGATACGCAGTATTTT. Translating it yields CASSANSGRSTDTQYF. The V call is TRBV5-1, the J call TRBJ2-3; TRBD2 agrees at 10 bases. V gave up 4 bases and J gave up 2 bases; unmatched junction bases: 7. Germline-derived CDR1 and CDR2 are SGHRS and YFSETQ. This CDR3 region has 16 residues.

The chain employs TRBV9 and TRBJ2-1; 9 bases line up with TRBD2. Germline-derived CDR1 and CDR2 are SGDLS and YYNGEE. Trimming took 2 bases from V and 8 from J; bases not matched to a gene: 14. This CDR3 has 17 amino acids. In DNA, the CDR3 is TGTGCCAGCAGCGTTGGTTTTTCTAGCGGGATGGACCATGAGCAGTTCTTC. Protein sequence: CASSVGFSSGMDHEQFF.

This rearrangement joins TRBV11-3 to TRBJ2-1; perhaps TRBD1 as D (5 bases). This CDR3 region has 15 residues. CDR1 and CDR2 (germline): SGHNT, YENEEA. V lost 4 bases to trimming and J lost 3 bases, with 13 bases between them. CDR3 sequence: CASSYYSGYYNEQFF. The CDR3 nucleotides are TGTGCCAGCAGCTACTACTCAGGGTACTACAATGAGCAGTTCTTC.

This chain links TRBV28 with TRBJ1-2; D gene uncertain. V lost 1 base and J 8 bases, leaving 11 bases between the germline ends. Germline CDR1 reads MDHEN; CDR2 reads SYDVKM. The CDR3 covers 13 residues. For the CDR3, the DNA is TGTGCCAGCAGTTTATCCGGGATAAAAGGCTACACCTTC. This sequence encodes CASSLSGIKGYTF.

The rearrangement uses TRBV10-2 and TRBJ1-5, with D possibly matching TRBD1 (5 bases). The V and J ends lost 0 bases and 4 bases respectively, with 7 bases between them. The germline CDR1 and CDR2 sequences are WSHSY and SAAADI. The CDR3 contains 14 residues. The CDR3 spells CASSESGDNQPQHF. The CDR3 DNA reads as TGCGCCAGCAGTGAGTCAGGGGATAATCAGCCCCAGCATTTT.

The genes are TRBV19 and TRBJ2-7; TRBD2 matches 9 bases. This CDR3 is 15 amino acids long. The germline V gene encodes CDR1 LNHDA and CDR2 SQIVND (reference sequence). V was clipped by 4 bases and J by 3 bases; unmatched bases: 7. CDR3 in DNA: TGTGCCAGTAGTACCGCCGGGACTAGCTTCTACGAGCAGTACTTC. Encoded protein: CASSTAGTSFYEQYF.

The rearrangement uses TRBV18 and TRBJ2-2, with D tentatively TRBD1 (5 bases). The length of the CDR3 is 15 residues. Germline V lookup: CDR1 KGHSH, CDR2 LQKENI. Trimming cost V 3 bases and J 5 bases, with 13 bases left between them. The DNA of the CDR3 is TGTGCCAGCTCACCCGACAGCTACATTACCGGGGAGCTGTTTTTT. Protein sequence: CASSPDSYITGELFF. The variable domain in full, with the rest retrieved from reference TRBV18 and TRBJ2-2, is NAGVMQNPRHLVRRRGQEARLRCSPMKGHSHVYWYRQLPEEGLKFMVYLQKENIIDESGMPKERFSAEFPKEGPSILRIQQVVRGDSAAYFCASSPDSYITGELFFGEGSRLTVL.

The J gene is TRBJ2-1, the V gene TRBV5-1, with D unresolved. Trimming shortened V by 4 bases and J by 5 bases, and 7 bases separated the two germline ends. CDR3 size: 12 residues. The germline CDR1 and CDR2 sequences are SGHRS and YFSETQ. The CDR3 region has the DNA TGCGCCAGCAGCCCGGGCCACAATGAGCAGTTCTTC. Translating it yields CASSPGHNEQFF.

The V call is TRBV5-1, the J call TRBJ1-2; D is uncertain. The V gene's germline CDR1 is SGHRS and CDR2 YFSETQ. CDR3 length: 15 amino acids. The germline V and J ends were trimmed by 0 bases and 0 bases, with 9 bases remaining between them. CDR3 nucleotides: TGCGCCAGCAGCTTGGAGGGAAAAGCTAACTATGGCTACACCTTC. Translation gives CASSLEGKANYGYTF.

The chain couples TRBV6-6 to TRBJ2-3; perhaps TRBD2 as D (6 bases). CDR3 size: 15 residues. The V end lost 5 bases, the J end lost 1 base, and 13 bases lay between the germline ends. Germline CDR1 and CDR2: MNHNY and SVGAGI (reference sequence). The CDR3 is CASSPRDLRTDTQYF. CDR3 coding DNA: TGTGCCAGCAGTCCCCGGGACTTACGCACAGATACGCAGTATTTT.

CDR3 sequence reads: CACHGPYSGNTIYF. Here the CDR3 DNA reads TGTGCCTGCCACGGGCCTTACTCTGGAAACACCATATATTTT. This chain connects TRBV30 to TRBJ1-3, with unresolved D. Trimming removed 6 bases at V and 0 bases at J, with 12 bases between. The CDR3 sequence is 14 residues long. Germline CDR1 and CDR2: GTSNPN and SVGIG (reference sequence).